Sequencing of this T cell receptor (beta chain) was carried out in a study of CD8+ T cells in alopecia areata. About the research overall: Patients remained on tofacitinib for 6 to 18 months and then went 6 months without it.

Turning to this clone: Its antigen is undetermined.

Investigators isolated RNA and reverse transcribed it into cDNA to act as the sequencing template. Sequencing was performed with immunoSEQ multiplex PCR; in TCRdb, only in-frame clones are kept and a portion is missing. The data hold fewer than 250,000 clones, with about three fifths observed a single time. Overall study findings and caveats: Sequenced scalp T cells also include alphabeta T cells resident in normal skin.

Punch biopsies of lesional scalp, plus peripheral blood, were taken from alopecia areata patients. Researchers picked out CD4+ and CD8+ T cells from PBMCs by sorting. This CDR3 comprises 15 residues. V dropped 5 bases and J dropped 6 bases, with 20 bases sitting between them. Germline CDR1 and CDR2: SGHAT and FQNNGV. The TCR was taken from a human donor with alopecia areata. The chain has TRBV11-2 and TRBJ2-7; possible D gene TRBD2, 5 bases. The source was CD4+ T cells sorted from blood, collected at week 0. The CDR3 spells CASSAGSRDTAEQYF. The DNA of the CDR3 is TGTGCCAGCAGCGCAGGATCGAGGGATACCGCCGAGCAGTACTTC.